These 32 T cell receptor beta chains were sequenced from one sample in a study of shared clonotypes between healthy human individuals. Assay: immunoSEQ multiplex PCR; the TCRdb copy retains only in-frame clones and omits some. The table has 600,000 to 750,000 clones, roughly 72% seen once. Sequencing input: memory CD4+ T cells sorted from blood. The subset denotes: CD45RA-negative fraction. The receptors here all came from a woman aged 25 to 39 in good health.

This clone was seen just once. The chain is built from TRBV28 and TRBJ1-3, with D maybe TRBD1 (5 bases). The V and J ends lost 4 bases and 0 bases respectively, with 19 bases between them. The CDR3 has 18 amino acids. The V gene's germline CDR1 is MDHEN and CDR2 SYDVKM. CDR3 residues: CASSSSRDPQSSGNTIYF. The CDR3 nucleotides read TGTGCCAGCAGTTCCTCCCGGGACCCTCAGAGCTCTGGAAACACCATATATTTT.

DNA of the CDR3: TGTGCCACCAGCAGAGATCTGGCAGAGGAAAAACTGTTTTTT. Protein: CATSRDLAEEKLFF. V and J are TRBV15 and TRBJ1-4; no reliable D call. CDR1 is LNHNV and CDR2 is YYDKDF in the germline V gene (reference sequence). The CDR3 consists of 14 residues. The V end was cut by 0 bases, the J end by 8 bases, with 10 bases between.

The chain is built from TRBV18 and TRBJ2-2, with 10 nucleotides matching TRBD1. This CDR3 is 15 amino acids long. Germline lookup yields CDR1 KGHSH and CDR2 LQKENI. V lost 2 bases to trimming and J lost 6 bases; unmatched junction nucleotides: 3. The CDR3 is CASSPGQGVSGELFF. CDR3 coding DNA: TGTGCCAGCTCACCAGGACAGGGGGTGTCCGGGGAGCTGTTTTTT.

This clone is a singleton in its sample. The V call is TRBV11-2, the J call TRBJ2-7, with D uncertain. Germline CDR1 and CDR2: SGHAT and FQNNGV. This CDR3 is built from 14 residues. V was pared by 5 bases and J by 2 bases, with 13 bases between. The CDR3 DNA follows: TGTGCCAGCAGCCCGATTAGGACCACCTACGAGCAGTACTTC. It codes for CASSPIRTTYEQYF.

The chain combines TRBV19 with TRBJ2-2, with 7 nucleotides matching TRBD2. This CDR3 is built from 15 residues. V lost 4 bases and J lost 0; bases outside the gene matches: 2. From germline, CDR1 is LNHDA and CDR2 SQIVND (reference sequence). CDR3 DNA sequence: TGTGCCAGTAGTACCGCGGGGGCGAACACCGGGGAGCTGTTTTTT. Translating gives CASSTAGANTGELFF.

The chain is built from TRBV6-1 and TRBJ1-2; a weak D match, TRBD1 (5 bases). Trimming stripped 0 bases from V and 4 bases from J, with 15 bases between. The CDR3 covers 16 residues. Germline V gene lookup returns CDR1 MNHNS and CDR2 SASEGT. DNA of the CDR3: TGTGCCAGCAGTGAAGCGGTCATTAGGGGCCGCTATGGCTACACCTTC. It encodes CASSEAVIRGRYGYTF.

This clone was counted only a few times. This chain joins TRBV28 and TRBJ2-2, with D uncertain. Per the germline V gene, CDR1 is MDHEN and CDR2 is SYDVKM. The CDR3 covers 11 residues. Trimming took 3 bases from V and 6 from J, leaving 2 bases between them. The CDR3 region is CASSFSGELFF. The CDR3 DNA reads TGTGCCAGCAGTTTCTCCGGGGAGCTGTTTTTT. Full variable domain (remainder filled in from reference TRBV28 and TRBJ2-2): DVKVTQSSRYLVKRTGEKVFLECVQDMDHENMFWYRQDPGLGLRLIYFSYDVKMKEKGDIPEGYSVSREKKERFSLILESASTNQTSMYLCASSFSGELFFGEGSRLTVL.

V and J are TRBV7-6 and TRBJ2-2; possibly TRBD1 for D (5 bases). Deletions cut 7 bases from V and 3 bases from J, with 21 bases between. The CDR3 covers 17 residues. Germline CDR1 SGHVS, CDR2 FNYEAQ. The CDR3 DNA follows: TGTGCCAGCACCCTTGGGGCAGTTCGATTCTACACCGGGGAGCTGTTTTTT. This sequence encodes CASTLGAVRFYTGELFF.

In its sample, this clone ranks as medium-sized. The chain is built from TRBV4-2 and TRBJ2-2, with D unclear. Trimming shortened V by 0 bases and J by 8 bases, and 13 bases separated the two germline ends. CDR3 size: 15 residues. The germline V gene has CDR1 LGHNA and CDR2 YNFKEQ. The CDR3 nucleotides are TGTGCCAGCAGCCAAGAAGGTGGCTTGATGGGGGAGCTGTTTTTT. Translated: CASSQEGGLMGELFF.

This chain links TRBV9 with TRBJ2-2, with 9 nucleotides matching TRBD2. Trimming cost V 3 bases and J 4 bases; bases outside gene matches: 4. This CDR3 comprises 15 residues. Germline V gene data show CDR1 as SGDLS and CDR2 as YYNGEE. DNA for the CDR3: TGTGCCAGCAGCGCTCAGACTAGCGGCACCGGGGAGCTGTTTTTT. Amino acid sequence: CASSAQTSGTGELFF.

The chain recombines TRBV29-1 with TRBJ2-2, with D perhaps given as TRBD1 or TRBD2 (5 bases each). The V and J ends lost 3 bases and 5 bases respectively, with 10 bases between them. This CDR3 region has 13 residues. Germline CDR1 and CDR2: SQVTM and ANQGSEA. The CDR3 here is CSVEHWGTGELFF. The CDR3 DNA sequence: TGCAGCGTTGAGCATTGGGGGACCGGGGAGCTGTTTTTT.

The chain joins TRBV13 to TRBJ2-5, with no clear D. V was shortened by 5 bases and J by 4 bases, with 5 bases between the two germline ends. There are 11 residues in the CDR3. Germline V gene lookup returns CDR1 PRHDT and CDR2 FYEKMQ (reference sequence). The CDR3 DNA sequence: TGTGCCAGCAGCGCCGGAGAGACCCAGTACTTC. Its protein product is CASSAGETQYF.

This clone has just a few counts. DNA for the CDR3: TGTGCCAGCACCACCGGTTTCTCTGGAAACACCATATATTTT. It specifies CASTTGFSGNTIYF. The J gene is TRBJ1-3, the V gene TRBV28; D is unclear. Germline V gives CDR1 MDHEN, CDR2 SYDVKM. The CDR3 is 14 amino acids. Trimming shortened V by 7 bases and J by 0 bases, and 10 bases separated the two germline ends.

This clone was seen only a few times. The DNA for the CDR3 is TGTGCCAGCAGACACGGGGGACAGGGGGTGGATCAGCCCCAGCATTTT. Amino acid sequence: CASRHGGQGVDQPQHF. The V gene is TRBV6-6, the J gene TRBJ1-5; 11 bases are a match to TRBD1. The V gene end was trimmed by 6 bases and the J gene end by 5 bases; junction bases not matched to a gene: 9. Germline assignment: CDR1 MNHNY and CDR2 SVGAGI (reference sequence). The CDR3 consists of 16 residues.

The chain couples TRBV2 to TRBJ1-3, with D uncertain. V was shortened by 4 bases and J by 2 bases, with 9 bases between the two germline ends. Germline CDR1 is SNHLY and CDR2 is FYNNEI. This CDR3 contains 14 residues. The CDR3 sequence is CASSVGRAGNTIYF. For the CDR3, the DNA is TGTGCCAGCAGTGTCGGCCGGGCTGGAAACACCATATATTTT.

V is TRBV18 and J is TRBJ1-1; tentative D call: TRBD1 (5 bases). The CDR3 is 16 residues long. Germline CDR1 KGHSH, CDR2 LQKENI. V was shortened by 6 bases and J by 0 bases, with 17 bases between the two germline ends. CDR3 protein: CASSTRGTAMNTEAFF. Here the CDR3 DNA reads TGTGCCAGCTCCACGCGGGGGACGGCAATGAACACTGAAGCTTTCTTT.

The rearrangement links TRBV2 to TRBJ1-1, with 7 bases lining up with TRBD1. V lost 7 bases to trimming and J lost 7 bases; unmatched junction nucleotides: 15. CDR1 is SNHLY, CDR2 FYNNEI, per germline. This CDR3 has 15 residues. The CDR3 spells CASTPSDRENNEAFF. CDR3 nucleotide sequence: TGTGCCAGCACTCCTTCAGACAGGGAAAATAATGAAGCTTTCTTT.

V usage is TRBV28 and J usage is TRBJ1-5; D ambiguous. Germline values: CDR1 MDHEN, CDR2 SYDVKM. V was cut by 3 bases and J by 0 bases, with 21 bases left in between. The CDR3 runs to 19 residues. The CDR3 DNA reads as TGTGCCAGCAGTTTCTCTATCTTAACTGTAGGATATAGCAATCAGCCCCAGCATTTT. Protein: CASSFSILTVGYSNQPQHF.

This clone was observed a single time. The chain has TRBV28 and TRBJ2-1, with 8 positions matching TRBD1. Germline lookup yields CDR1 MDHEN and CDR2 SYDVKM. Trimming removed 5 bases from V and 6 bases from J; junction bases left unmatched: 3. The CDR3 runs 13 residues. The CDR3 DNA reads TGTGCCAGCAGTCCCGGACAGGGCAATGAGCAGTTCTTC. This gives the protein CASSPGQGNEQFF. The whole variable domain, remainder taken from reference TRBV28 and TRBJ2-1, is DVKVTQSSRYLVKRTGEKVFLECVQDMDHENMFWYRQDPGLGLRLIYFSYDVKMKEKGDIPEGYSVSREKKERFSLILESASTNQTSMYLCASSPGQGNEQFFGPGTRLTVL.

The chain uses TRBV5-1 and TRBJ1-2, with a weak D call TRBD1 (5 bases). CDR3 length equals 14 residues. The V end lost 4 bases, the J end lost 4 bases, and 14 bases lay between the germline ends. From germline, CDR1 is SGHRS and CDR2 YFSETQ. CDR3 sequence reads: CASSPGTQTYGYTF. The DNA of the CDR3 is TGCGCCAGCAGCCCCGGGACGCAAACCTATGGCTACACCTTC. Combining the CDR3 with reference TRBV5-1 and TRBJ1-2 gives the whole variable domain KAGVTQTPRYLIKTRGQQVTLSCSPISGHRSVSWYQQTPGQGLQFLFEYFSETQRNKGNFPGRFSGRQFSNSRSEMNVSTLELGDSALYLCASSPGTQTYGYTFGSGTRLTVV.

This sequence joins TRBV27 and TRBJ1-1, with D possibly TRBD1 on 5 matching bases. V was cut by 7 bases and J by 6 bases, with 18 bases left in between. This CDR3 comprises 14 residues. Germline V gene lookup returns CDR1 MNHEY and CDR2 SMNVEV (reference sequence). CDR3 loop: CASKPHPGKAEAFF. Written as DNA, the CDR3 is TGTGCCAGCAAGCCCCATCCAGGGAAGGCTGAAGCTTTCTTT.

As for this clone: Other DNA sequences of this sample code for an identical CDR3. The rearrangement links TRBV2 to TRBJ1-4, with a tentative D call TRBD1 (5 bases). CDR1 SNHLY and CDR2 FYNNEI come from the germline V gene. Trimming took off 6 bases at V and 4 bases at J, with 12 bases between the two ends. The CDR3 consists of 14 residues. CDR3 region: CASSKTGYNEKLFF. In DNA form, the CDR3 reads TGTGCCAGCAGCAAAACAGGATATAATGAAAAACTGTTTTTT.

The chain joins TRBV7-2 to TRBJ1-2; D might be TRBD1 (6 bases). This CDR3 is built from 15 residues. CDR1 is SGHTA and CDR2 is FQGNSA in the germline V gene. V lost 0 bases and J lost 3, with 11 bases in between. The CDR3 here is CASSLAAGADYGYTF. The CDR3 DNA sequence: TGTGCCAGCAGCTTAGCGGCGGGGGCGGACTATGGCTACACCTTC.

On this clone: Within the sample, other DNA sequences also encode this same CDR3. This chain connects TRBV18 to TRBJ2-5; no clear D gene. Trimming shortened V by 2 bases and J by 4 bases, and 11 bases separated the two germline ends. CDR1 and CDR2 from the germline V gene are KGHSH and LQKENI. This CDR3 contains 14 residues. CDR3 DNA: TGTGCCAGCTCACCAGGTCCTGGCGGAGAGACCCAGTACTTC. This sequence encodes CASSPGPGGETQYF.

The J gene is TRBJ1-2, the V gene TRBV28, with a possible D match to TRBD1 (5 bases). The CDR3 is 17 residues long. The V gene lost 5 bases and the J gene lost 6 bases, with 25 bases spanning the gap. Germline CDR1 is MDHEN and CDR2 is SYDVKM. The DNA for the CDR3 is TGTGCCAGCAGTCTCTATTTAGGGGCGCAAGACCCTAATGGCTACACCTTC. Amino acid sequence: CASSLYLGAQDPNGYTF.

The chain uses TRBV5-6 and TRBJ2-7, with D perhaps matching TRBD1 (5 bases). Trimming shortened V by 4 bases and J by 6 bases, and 17 bases separated the two germline ends. CDR3 size: 14 residues. Germline CDR1 is SGHDT and CDR2 is YYEEEE. The CDR3 DNA sequence: TGTGCCAGCAGCCCTCTGGACACGCCGTCCGAGCAGTACTTC. It is translated as CASSPLDTPSEQYF. Supplemented by reference TRBV5-6 and TRBJ2-7, the full variable domain reads DAGVTQSPTHLIKTRGQQVTLRCSPKSGHDTVSWYQQALGQGPQFIFQYYEEEERQRGNFPDRFSGHQFPNYSSELNVNALLLGDSALYLCASSPLDTPSEQYFGPGTRLTVT.

V gene TRBV9 combines with J gene TRBJ1-4; TRBD1 might be the D (5 bases). V was trimmed by 1 base and J by 3 bases, leaving 7 bases between them. The CDR3 length is 14 residues. Per germline, CDR1 SGDLS and CDR2 YYNGEE. CDR3 loop: CASSVSGSNEKLFF. CDR3 nucleotide sequence: TGTGCCAGCAGCGTATCAGGGTCTAATGAAAAACTGTTTTTT.

Details on this clone: This sample also contains other DNA sequences that code for the same CDR3. This chain uses TRBV5-1 with TRBJ2-7, with D tentatively TRBD2 (6 bases). V dropped 2 bases and J dropped 3 bases, with 9 bases sitting between them. Germline V CDR1 and CDR2: SGHRS, YFSETQ. CDR3 length: 13 amino acids. CDR3 nucleotide sequence: TGCGCCAGCAGCTTCGGGGGTTACTACGAGCAGTACTTC. Amino acids: CASSFGGYYEQYF.

This chain joins TRBV15 and TRBJ2-1, with unresolved D. CDR1 is LNHNV and CDR2 is YYDKDF in the germline V gene (reference sequence). The length of the CDR3 is 14 residues. V was trimmed by 0 bases and J by 8 bases, leaving 11 bases between them. As DNA, the CDR3 is TGTGCCACCAGCAGAGAACCTAGTTTGTATGAGCAGTTCTTC. It yields the protein CATSREPSLYEQFF.

The V and J genes are TRBV14 and TRBJ2-1; 9 nucleotides match TRBD2. The V and J ends lost 1 base and 7 bases, in that order; junction bases with no gene match: 8. CDR3 size: 16 residues. The germline gives CDR1 SGHDN, CDR2 FVKESK. In DNA, the CDR3 is TGTGCCAGCAGCCAAGTCCGCGGGAGGGCCGGAAATGAGCAGTTCTTC. Translating gives CASSQVRGRAGNEQFF. The full variable domain, with the rest looked up from reference TRBV14 and TRBJ2-1, is EAGVTQFPSHSVIEKGQTVTLRCDPISGHDNLYWYRRVMGKEIKFLLHFVKESKQDESGMPNNRFLAERTGGTYSTLKVQPAELEDSGVYFCASSQVRGRAGNEQFFGPGTRLTVL.

The J gene is TRBJ2-3, the V gene TRBV7-3; no firm D call. Germline V CDR1 and CDR2: SGHTA, FQGTGA. Trimming stripped 2 bases from V and 6 bases from J, with 6 bases between. The CDR3 runs 12 residues. The CDR3 nucleotides are TGTGCCAGCAGCTTAGCGGCGGATACGCAGTATTTT. Translating gives CASSLAADTQYF. Full variable domain (outside the CDR3, taken from reference TRBV7-3 and TRBJ2-3): GAGVSQTPSNKVTEKGKYVELRCDPISGHTALYWYRQSLGQGPEFLIYFQGTGAADDSGLPNDRFFAVRPEGSVSTLKIQRTERGDSAVYLCASSLAADTQYFGPGTRLTVL.

As concerns this clone: Other DNA sequences within the sample encode an identical CDR3. This chain uses TRBV18 with TRBJ2-5; the D gene is possibly TRBD2 (5 bases). Trimming stripped 3 bases from V and 5 bases from J, with 13 bases between. Germline V gene lookup returns CDR1 KGHSH and CDR2 LQKENI. CDR3 length equals 14 residues. The CDR3, as DNA: TGTGCCAGCTCACCGGTGGGAGTTGAGGAGACCCAGTACTTC. This encodes CASSPVGVEETQYF.